The 2 T cell receptor beta chains presented below share a single source sample, sequenced in a study of regulatory T cells in long-lasting Graves disease. Time point of the sample: newly diagnosed GD, antithyroid drugs for less than 3 months. Making the TCR library involved RNA that had been extracted from PBMCs. iRepertoire HTBI primers and Arm-PCR of CDR3 regions built TCR beta libraries. TCRdb itself ran the multiplex PCR reads through MiXCR, one entry per CDR3 protein. Of more than 450,000 distinct CDR3 sequences in the sample, approximately 12% were seen once. These data also formed part of another study, on T cells in Graves' hyperthyroidism and ophthalmopathy.

The sample was peripheral blood mononuclear cells (PBMCs), taken at new diagnosis, from a patient treated with antithyroid drugs. These receptors were collected from a woman aged 25 to 45 with Graves disease.

In this sample, this clonotype turned up many times. V and J are TRBV12-3 or TRBV12-4 and TRBJ2-5; D is possibly TRBD1 (5 bases). With 2 bases removed from V and 3 bases from J, the gap between germline ends came to 10 bases. The CDR3 is 14 residues long. The chain's CDR3 is CASSLLLGEETQYF. DNA of the CDR3: TGTGCCAGCAGTTTACTTTTAGGGGAAGAGACCCAGTACTTC.

This clonotype was found many times. V is TRBV12-3 or TRBV12-4 and J is TRBJ2-1; D not certain. Trimming shortened V by 1 base and J by 0 bases, and 7 bases separated the two germline ends. The CDR3 contains 15 residues. The CDR3 region is CASSLERSSYNEQFF. The DNA for the CDR3 is TGTGCCAGCAGTTTAGAGCGTAGCTCCTACAATGAGCAGTTCTTC.